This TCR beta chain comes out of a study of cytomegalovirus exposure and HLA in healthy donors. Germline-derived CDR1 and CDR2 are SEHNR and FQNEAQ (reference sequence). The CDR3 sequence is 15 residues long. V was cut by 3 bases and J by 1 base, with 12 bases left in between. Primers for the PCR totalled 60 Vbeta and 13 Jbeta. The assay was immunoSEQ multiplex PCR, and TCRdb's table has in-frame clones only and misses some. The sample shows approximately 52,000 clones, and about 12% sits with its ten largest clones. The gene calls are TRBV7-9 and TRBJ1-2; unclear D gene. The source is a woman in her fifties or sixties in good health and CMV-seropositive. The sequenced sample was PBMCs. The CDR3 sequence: CASSLSSVYNYGYTF. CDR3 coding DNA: TGTGCCAGCAGCTTGTCTAGTGTCTATAACTATGGCTACACCTTC.